These 13 T cell receptor beta chains share one sample of origin, sequenced in a study of PD-1 blockade in mismatch repair-deficient tumors. This table comes from immunoSEQ multiplex PCR, and its TCRdb copy is limited to in-frame clones, with some not included. The sample yields tens of thousands of clones, roughly 81% seen once. The sequencing used peripheral blood, collected 2 weeks after starting pembrolizumab. The receptor source for this set is an adult with mismatch repair-deficient cancer.

The J gene is TRBJ2-1, the V gene TRBV30; no clear D gene. The CDR3 is 13 amino acids. Germline lookup yields CDR1 GTSNPN and CDR2 SVGIG (reference sequence). V lost 3 bases to trimming and J lost 0 bases, with 6 bases between them. The CDR3 is CAWSASSYNEQFF. CDR3 sequence (DNA): TGTGCCTGGAGCGCTTCCTCCTACAATGAGCAGTTCTTC.

The chain links TRBV27 to TRBJ2-7; a weak D match, TRBD1 (5 bases). The CDR3 is made up of 13 amino acids. The V and J ends lost 6 bases and 6 bases respectively, with 15 bases between them. CDR1 and CDR2 (germline): MNHEY, SMNVEV (reference sequence). The chain's CDR3 is CASSQEQGPEQYF. CDR3 in DNA: TGTGCCAGCAGCCAAGAGCAGGGTCCCGAGCAGTACTTC.

This chain uses TRBV2 with TRBJ2-6; TRBD2 matches at 7 bases. CDR3 length: 17 residues. Germline V gene sequence: CDR1 SNHLY, CDR2 FYNNEI. V gave up 3 bases and J gave up 0 bases; unmatched junction bases: 5. CDR3 nucleotide sequence: TGTGCCAGCAGTGATATGGGGGGGTTCTCTGGGGCCAACGTCCTGACTTTC. Its translation: CASSDMGGFSGANVLTF.

The chain combines TRBV29-1 with TRBJ2-3; 9 nucleotides match TRBD2. Germline-derived CDR1 and CDR2 are SQVTM and ANQGSEA. Unmatched junction bases numbered 7, after V lost 5 bases and J lost 4 bases. The CDR3 loop spans 14 amino acids. The CDR3 is CSVRGGRAADTQYF. The CDR3 coding sequence is TGCAGCGTTCGGGGCGGGAGGGCTGCAGATACGCAGTATTTT.

The V call is TRBV9, the J call TRBJ2-3, with 7 bases matching TRBD2. Per germline, CDR1 SGDLS and CDR2 YYNGEE. Trimming at V came to 4 bases and at J to 4 bases, leaving 12 bases not matched to a gene. The CDR3 runs 16 residues. As DNA, the CDR3 is TGTGCCAGCAGCATCAAAAGTCTAGCGGAACCAGATACGCAGTATTTT. It codes for CASSIKSLAEPDTQYF.

This sequence joins TRBV6-1 and TRBJ1-4, with D perhaps TRBD1 (6 bases). V shed 4 bases and J shed 5 bases, with 8 bases lying between them. Per the germline V gene, CDR1 is MNHNS and CDR2 is SASEGT. The CDR3 contains 13 residues. The CDR3 DNA reads as TGTGCCAGCAGTGTGGGACAAAATGAAAAACTGTTTTTT. It yields the protein CASSVGQNEKLFF.

The CDR3 protein is CASSSRGRGGTEAFF. The DNA of the CDR3 is TGTGCCAGCAGCTCCCGGGGGCGAGGGGGAACTGAAGCTTTCTTT. The rearrangement joins TRBV5-6 to TRBJ1-1; possibly TRBD1 for D (6 bases). The CDR3 has 15 amino acids. V was clipped by 3 bases and J by 5 bases, with 17 bases between them. Germline V CDR1 and CDR2: SGHDT, YYEEEE.

This chain links TRBV19 with TRBJ2-1, with D perhaps matching TRBD1 (6 bases). The V and J ends lost 1 base and 3 bases respectively, with 16 bases between them. The CDR3 consists of 17 residues. The germline gives CDR1 LNHDA, CDR2 SQIVND (reference sequence). The CDR3 DNA is TGTGCCAGTAGTATAGCTGTCGGTGAGGGGGACTACAATGAGCAGTTCTTC. Translated: CASSIAVGEGDYNEQFF.

The chain carries TRBV5-4 and TRBJ1-1; possible D gene TRBD1, 6 bases. Per germline, CDR1 SGHNT and CDR2 YYREEE (reference sequence). Trimming removed 0 bases at V and 8 bases at J, with 11 bases between. The CDR3 consists of 13 residues. This CDR3 reads CASSLGTTGEAFF. The CDR3 coding sequence is TGTGCCAGCAGCTTGGGTACGACAGGCGAAGCTTTCTTT. The entire variable domain, with the rest obtained from reference TRBV5-4 and TRBJ1-1, is as follows: ETGVTQSPTHLIKTRGQQVTLRCSSQSGHNTVSWYQQALGQGPQFIFQYYREEENGRGNFPPRFSGLQFPNYSSELNVNALELDDSALYLCASSLGTTGEAFFGQGTRLTVV.

This rearrangement joins TRBV5-1 to TRBJ2-7; the D is unclear. The CDR3 is 14 residues long. CDR1 and CDR2 (germline): SGHRS, YFSETQ. V gave up 1 base and J gave up 5 bases, with 13 bases separating them. CDR3 nucleotides: TGCGCCAGCAGCTTGCTCGGGCCCGCTAACGAGCAGTACTTC. It is translated as CASSLLGPANEQYF.

This clone was seen only a few times. This rearrangement joins TRBV7-9 to TRBJ2-7; 12 bases map to TRBD2. The germline V gene has CDR1 SEHNR and CDR2 FQNEAQ (reference sequence). The trim removed 5 bases at V and 6 bases at J, leaving 17 bases unmatched. This CDR3 contains 18 residues. Written as DNA, the CDR3 is TGTGCCAGCAGCAGGCGCCGGGCGACTAGCGGGAGACTCGGCGAGCAGTACTTC. Translated: CASSRRRATSGRLGEQYF.

The chain recombines TRBV27 with TRBJ2-6; D unresolved. The germline CDR1 and CDR2 sequences are MNHEY and SMNVEV (reference sequence). CDR3 length equals 15 residues. V lost 6 bases and J lost 0, with 9 bases in between. CDR3 sequence (DNA): TGTGCCAGCAGGGGCAGATACTCTGGGGCCAACGTCCTGACTTTC. Encoded protein: CASRGRYSGANVLTF.

The V gene is TRBV7-9, the J gene TRBJ2-6; 9 positions agree with TRBD1. Per germline, CDR1 SEHNR and CDR2 FQNEAQ (reference sequence). This CDR3 comprises 18 residues. V lost 10 bases, J lost 2 bases, and 15 bases stayed unmatched. CDR3 sequence: CAILLGDRAFTGANVLTF. The CDR3 DNA reads as TGTGCCATCCTCTTGGGGGACAGGGCATTCACTGGGGCCAACGTCCTGACTTTC.